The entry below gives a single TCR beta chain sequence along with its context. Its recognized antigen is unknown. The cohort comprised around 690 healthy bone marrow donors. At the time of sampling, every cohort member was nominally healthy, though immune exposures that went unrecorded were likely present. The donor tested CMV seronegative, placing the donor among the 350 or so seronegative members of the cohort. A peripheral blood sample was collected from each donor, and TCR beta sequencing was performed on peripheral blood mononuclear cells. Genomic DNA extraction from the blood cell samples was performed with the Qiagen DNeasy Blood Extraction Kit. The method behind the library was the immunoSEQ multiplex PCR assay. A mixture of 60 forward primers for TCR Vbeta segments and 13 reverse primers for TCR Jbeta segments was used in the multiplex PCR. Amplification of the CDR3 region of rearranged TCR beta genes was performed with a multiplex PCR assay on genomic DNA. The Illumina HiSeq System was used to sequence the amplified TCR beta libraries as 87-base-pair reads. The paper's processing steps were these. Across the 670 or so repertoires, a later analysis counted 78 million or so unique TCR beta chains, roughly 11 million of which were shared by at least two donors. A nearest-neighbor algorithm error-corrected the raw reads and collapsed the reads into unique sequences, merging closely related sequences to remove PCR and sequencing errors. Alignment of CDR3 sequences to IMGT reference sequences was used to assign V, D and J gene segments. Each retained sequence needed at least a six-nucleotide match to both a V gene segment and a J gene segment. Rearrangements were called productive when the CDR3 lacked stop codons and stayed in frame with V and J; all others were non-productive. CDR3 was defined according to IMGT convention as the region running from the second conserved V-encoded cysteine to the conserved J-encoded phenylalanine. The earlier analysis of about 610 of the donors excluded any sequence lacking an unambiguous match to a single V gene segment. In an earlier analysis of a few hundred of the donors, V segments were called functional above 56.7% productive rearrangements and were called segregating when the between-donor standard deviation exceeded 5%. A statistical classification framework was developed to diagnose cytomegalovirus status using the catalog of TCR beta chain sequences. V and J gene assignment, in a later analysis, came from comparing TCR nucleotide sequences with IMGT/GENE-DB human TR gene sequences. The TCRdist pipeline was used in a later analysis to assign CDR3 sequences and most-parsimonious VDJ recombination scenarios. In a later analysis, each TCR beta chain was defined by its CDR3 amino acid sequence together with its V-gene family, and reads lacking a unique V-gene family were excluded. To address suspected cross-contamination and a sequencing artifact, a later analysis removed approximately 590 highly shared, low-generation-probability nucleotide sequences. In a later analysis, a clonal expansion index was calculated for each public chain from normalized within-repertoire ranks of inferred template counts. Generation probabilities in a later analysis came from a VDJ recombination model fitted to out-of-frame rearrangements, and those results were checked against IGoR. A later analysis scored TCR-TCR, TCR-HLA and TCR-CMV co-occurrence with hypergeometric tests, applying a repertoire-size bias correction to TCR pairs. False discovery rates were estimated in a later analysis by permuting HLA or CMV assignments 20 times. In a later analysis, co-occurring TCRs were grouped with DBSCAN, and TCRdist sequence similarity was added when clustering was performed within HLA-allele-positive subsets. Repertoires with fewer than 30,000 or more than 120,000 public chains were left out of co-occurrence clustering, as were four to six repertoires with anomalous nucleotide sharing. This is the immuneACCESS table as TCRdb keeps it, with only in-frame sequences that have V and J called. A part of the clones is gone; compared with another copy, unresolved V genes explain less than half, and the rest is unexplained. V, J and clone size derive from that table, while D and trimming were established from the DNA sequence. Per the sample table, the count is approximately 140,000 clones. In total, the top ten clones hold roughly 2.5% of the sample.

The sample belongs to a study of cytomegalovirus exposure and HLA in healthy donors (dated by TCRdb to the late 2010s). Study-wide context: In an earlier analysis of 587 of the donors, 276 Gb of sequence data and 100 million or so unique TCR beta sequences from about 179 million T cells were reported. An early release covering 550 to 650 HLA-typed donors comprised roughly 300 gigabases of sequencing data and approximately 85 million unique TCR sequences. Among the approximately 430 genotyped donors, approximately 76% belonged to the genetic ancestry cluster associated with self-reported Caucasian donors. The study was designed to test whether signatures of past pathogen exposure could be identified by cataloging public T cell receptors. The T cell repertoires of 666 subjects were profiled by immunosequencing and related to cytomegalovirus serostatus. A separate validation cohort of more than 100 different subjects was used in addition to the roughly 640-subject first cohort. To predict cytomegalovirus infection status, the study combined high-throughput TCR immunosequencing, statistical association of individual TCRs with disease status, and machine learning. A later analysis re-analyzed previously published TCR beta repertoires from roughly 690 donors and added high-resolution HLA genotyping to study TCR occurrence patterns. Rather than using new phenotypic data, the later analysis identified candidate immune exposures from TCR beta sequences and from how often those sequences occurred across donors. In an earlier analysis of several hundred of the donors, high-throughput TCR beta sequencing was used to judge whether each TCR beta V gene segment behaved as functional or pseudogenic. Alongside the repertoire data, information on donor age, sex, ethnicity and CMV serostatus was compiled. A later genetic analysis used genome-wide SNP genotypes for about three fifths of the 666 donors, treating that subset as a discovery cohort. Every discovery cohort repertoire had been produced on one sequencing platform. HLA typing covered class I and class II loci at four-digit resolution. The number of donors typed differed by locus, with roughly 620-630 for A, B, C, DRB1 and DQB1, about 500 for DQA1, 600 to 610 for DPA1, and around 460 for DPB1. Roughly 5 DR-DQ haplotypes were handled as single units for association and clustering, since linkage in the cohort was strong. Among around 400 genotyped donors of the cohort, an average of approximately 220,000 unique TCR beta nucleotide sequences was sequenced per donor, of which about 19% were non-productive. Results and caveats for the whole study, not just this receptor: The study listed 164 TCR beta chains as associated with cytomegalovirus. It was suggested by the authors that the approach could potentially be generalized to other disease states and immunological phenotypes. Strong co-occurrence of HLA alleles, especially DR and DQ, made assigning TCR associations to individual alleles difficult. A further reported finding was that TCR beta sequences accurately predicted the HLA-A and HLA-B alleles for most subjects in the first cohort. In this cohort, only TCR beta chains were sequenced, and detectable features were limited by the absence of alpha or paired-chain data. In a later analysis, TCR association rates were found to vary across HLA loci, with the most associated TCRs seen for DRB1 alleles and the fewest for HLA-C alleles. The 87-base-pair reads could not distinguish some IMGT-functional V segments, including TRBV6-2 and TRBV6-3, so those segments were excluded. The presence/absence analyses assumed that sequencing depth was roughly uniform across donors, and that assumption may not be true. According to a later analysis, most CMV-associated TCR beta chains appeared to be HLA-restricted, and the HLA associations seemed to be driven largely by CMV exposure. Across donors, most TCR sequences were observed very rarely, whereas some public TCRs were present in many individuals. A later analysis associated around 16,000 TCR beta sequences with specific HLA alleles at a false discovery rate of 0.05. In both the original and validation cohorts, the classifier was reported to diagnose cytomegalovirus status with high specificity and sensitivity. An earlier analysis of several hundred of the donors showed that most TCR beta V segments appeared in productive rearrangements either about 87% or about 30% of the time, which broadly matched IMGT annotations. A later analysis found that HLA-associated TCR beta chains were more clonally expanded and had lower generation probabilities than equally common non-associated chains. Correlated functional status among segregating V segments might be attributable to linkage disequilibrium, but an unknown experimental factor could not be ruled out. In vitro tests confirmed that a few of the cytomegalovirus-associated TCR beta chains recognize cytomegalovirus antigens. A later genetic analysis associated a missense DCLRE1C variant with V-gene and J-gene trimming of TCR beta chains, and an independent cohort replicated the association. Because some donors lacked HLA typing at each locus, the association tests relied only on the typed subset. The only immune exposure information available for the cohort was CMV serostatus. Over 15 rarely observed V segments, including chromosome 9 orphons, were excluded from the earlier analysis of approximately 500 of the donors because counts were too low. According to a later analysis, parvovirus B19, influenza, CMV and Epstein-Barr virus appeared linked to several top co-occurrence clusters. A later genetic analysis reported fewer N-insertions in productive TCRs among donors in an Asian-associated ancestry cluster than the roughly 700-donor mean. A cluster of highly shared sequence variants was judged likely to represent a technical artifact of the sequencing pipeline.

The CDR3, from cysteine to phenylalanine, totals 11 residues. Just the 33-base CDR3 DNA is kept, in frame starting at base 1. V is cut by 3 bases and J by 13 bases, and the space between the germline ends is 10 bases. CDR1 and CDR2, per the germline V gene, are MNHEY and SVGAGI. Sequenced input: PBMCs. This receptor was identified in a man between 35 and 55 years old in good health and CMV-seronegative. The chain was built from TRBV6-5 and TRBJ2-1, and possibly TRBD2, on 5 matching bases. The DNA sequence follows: TGTGCCAGCAGTTATGGTTCGGGACAGTTCTTC. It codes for CASSYGSGQFF.